This T cell receptor beta chain was identified during a study of shared clonotypes between healthy human individuals. As for this clone: Its antigen is unknown.

Sequencing was performed with immunoSEQ multiplex PCR; in TCRdb, only in-frame clones are kept and a portion is missing. The sample shows 2 million to 2.5 million clones, approximately 96% of them seen only once. J lost 0 bases, V lost 5 bases, and 10 bases had no gene match. This CDR3 contains 16 residues. CDR1 and CDR2 from the germline V gene are SEHNR and FQNEAQ (reference sequence). Study outcomes and limitations: Sequencing of the sorted subsets was shown by rarefaction to be incomplete despite large depth.

The TCR was taken from a man aged 18 to 29 in good health. This chain uses TRBV7-9 with TRBJ2-7, with 7 bases lining up with TRBD1. The specimen was naive CD4+ T cells sorted from blood. Subset here: CD45RA+ positively selected. As DNA, the CDR3 is TGTGCCAGCAGCGCCCCTCTGACAGGGAACTCCTACGAGCAGTACTTC. Protein sequence: CASSAPLTGNSYEQYF.